One sample yielded the 27 T cell receptor beta chains listed below, sequenced in a study of human T cells and chemical hapten exposure. Time point specified: patch test 2, 6 weeks after DPC sensitization. This sample's treatment: therapeutic diphenylcyclopropenone sensitization with weekly scalp DPC. MiXCR was run by TCRdb on the RACE reads, yielding one entry per CDR3 protein. Of 120,000 to 150,000 distinct CDR3 sequences in the sample, about an eighth were seen once. The source material was whole blood, sampled in connection with sensitization to the hapten diphenylcyclopropenone (DPC). The receptors originated from a woman in her forties or fifties with alopecia areata. Some clones in this sample may be carry-over from other donors' samples.

This clonotype occurred a few times. J is TRBJ2-7 and V is TRBV6-7; the match to TRBD1 covers 9 bases. TRBV6-7 counts as an open reading frame of uncertain function. The CDR3 sequence is 20 residues long. The V gene end was trimmed by 0 bases and the J gene end by 12 bases; junction bases not matched to a gene: 27. CDR3 nucleotide sequence: TGTGCCAGCAGTTACTCGATGAAAGGGACCATTCACGGGACAGGGTCTACGGGGTACTTC. It is translated as CASSYSMKGTIHGTGSTGYF.

This clonotype appeared a few times. The V and J genes are TRBV28 and TRBJ2-7; D may match TRBD1 or TRBD2 (5 bases each). The CDR3 runs to 15 residues. Trimming took off 4 bases at V and 0 bases at J, with 13 bases between the two ends. CDR1 MDHEN and CDR2 SYDVKM come from the germline V gene. As DNA, the CDR3 is TGTGCCAGCAGTTCATTGGGACGGAACTCCTACGAGCAGTACTTC. Protein product: CASSSLGRNSYEQYF.

This clonotype occurred many times. V usage is TRBV27 and J usage is TRBJ2-1, with D unclear. Germline lookup yields CDR1 MNHEY and CDR2 SMNVEV (reference sequence). V was clipped by 4 bases and J by 4 bases, with 8 bases between them. This CDR3 contains 13 residues. The CDR3 protein is CASSSDGYNEQFF. In nucleotides, the CDR3 is TGTGCCAGCAGTTCGGACGGGTACAATGAGCAGTTCTTC.

The chain joins TRBV30 to TRBJ2-1, with 7 bases identical to TRBD2. CDR1 is GTSNPN and CDR2 is SVGIG in the germline V gene (reference sequence). The CDR3 has 14 residues. J lost 0 bases, V lost 8 bases, and 7 bases had no gene match. CDR3 amino acids: CARGGPSSYNEQFF. The CDR3 bases are TGTGCCCGGGGAGGGCCAAGCTCCTACAATGAGCAGTTCTTC.

This clonotype was seen ten or more times. This chain uses TRBV29-1 with TRBJ2-1, with D tentatively TRBD1 or TRBD2 (5 bases each). Per germline, CDR1 SQVTM and CDR2 ANQGSEA. The ends were cut back, 3 bases at V and 5 bases at J, with 14 bases in the middle. The CDR3 is 14 residues long. CDR3 sequence reads: CSVDGVGRDNEQFF. The CDR3, as DNA: TGCAGCGTTGACGGGGTGGGACGAGACAATGAGCAGTTCTTC.

At least ten counts were recorded for this clonotype. The rearrangement links TRBV19 to TRBJ2-3; the match to TRBD2 covers 13 bases. CDR1 and CDR2 (germline): LNHDA, SQIVND (reference sequence). The CDR3 runs to 16 residues. The V segment lost 3 bases and the J segment 5 bases; nucleotides outside the gene matches: 5. This chain's CDR3 is CASSIGTSGMLDTQYF. As DNA, the CDR3 is TGTGCCAGTAGTATCGGGACTAGCGGGATGTTAGATACGCAGTATTTT.

The chain combines TRBV29-1 with TRBJ2-7, with 14 bases fitting TRBD2. The CDR3 runs 14 residues. Germline V gene sequence: CDR1 SQVTM, CDR2 ANQGSEA. The J segment lost 4 bases and the V segment lost 6 bases, leaving 5 bases of the junction unmatched. CDR3 nucleotides: TGCAGCGTGGCGACTAGCGGGAGGGGTTACGAGCAGTACTTC. This encodes CSVATSGRGYEQYF.

This clonotype was seen at least ten times. The chain combines TRBV20-1 with TRBJ2-7, with 11 positions matching TRBD2. The germline CDR1 and CDR2 sequences are DFQATT and SNEGSKA (reference sequence). Trimming took 6 bases from V and 3 from J; bases not matched to a gene: 19. This CDR3 has 18 amino acids. In DNA, the CDR3 is TGCAGTGCGTACCCCCCCGGGACTAGCGGCTTGGCGGGCTACGAGCAGTACTTC. Its translation is CSAYPPGTSGLAGYEQYF.

This clonotype was counted ten times or more. V and J are TRBV5-1 and TRBJ2-3, with unresolved D. This CDR3 contains 16 residues. CDR1 is SGHRS and CDR2 is YFSETQ in the germline V gene. Trimming shortened V by 0 bases and J by 0 bases, and 11 bases separated the two germline ends. CDR3 coding DNA: TGCGCCAGCAGCTTGGCCCGTTGGGAAAGCACAGATACGCAGTATTTT. Translation gives CASSLARWESTDTQYF.

This clonotype was counted between two and nine times. The V and J genes are TRBV12-3 or TRBV12-4 and TRBJ1-1; D possibly corresponds to TRBD1 (6 bases). The CDR3 has 15 amino acids. The germline V and J ends were trimmed by 5 bases and 1 base, with 14 bases remaining between them. CDR3 sequence reads: CASSLLGTRNTEAFF. CDR3 in DNA: TGTGCCAGCAGTCTACTAGGGACAAGGAACACTGAAGCTTTCTTT.

This sequence joins TRBV30 and TRBJ2-7; D perhaps matches TRBD2 (6 bases). The germline CDR1 and CDR2 sequences are GTSNPN and SVGIG (reference sequence). This CDR3 region has 14 residues. Trimming took off 3 bases at V and 2 bases at J, with 14 bases between the two ends. The CDR3 DNA reads TGTGCCTGGAGCGCGGGACGCCGAACCTACGAGCAGTACTTC. Translated: CAWSAGRRTYEQYF.

The genes are TRBV7-6 and TRBJ2-2; TRBD1 matches at 8 bases. Unmatched junction bases numbered 4, after V lost 5 bases and J lost 2 bases. CDR1 is SGHVS, CDR2 FNYEAQ, per germline. The CDR3 covers 15 residues. The CDR3 nucleotides read TGTGCCAGCAGCCTAGACAGGGGCAACACCGGGGAGCTGTTTTTT. This gives the protein CASSLDRGNTGELFF. Based on the CDR3 plus reference TRBV7-6 and TRBJ2-2, the full variable domain is GAGVSQSPRYKVTKRGQDVALRCDPISGHVSLYWYRQALGQGPEFLTYFNYEAQQDKSGLPNDRFSAERPEGSISTLTIQRTEQRDSAMYRCASSLDRGNTGELFFGEGSRLTVL.

This clonotype was seen ten or more times. This rearrangement joins TRBV7-8 to TRBJ2-3; 12 bases align to TRBD2. Germline CDR1 reads SGHVS; CDR2 reads FQNEAQ. Trimming took 5 bases from V and 4 from J; bases not matched to a gene: 7. This CDR3 has 16 residues. The DNA for the CDR3 is TGTGCCAGCAGCATCCGGACTAGCGGGACGGCAGATACGCAGTATTTT. This translates into CASSIRTSGTADTQYF.

This clonotype was counted only a few times. This chain joins TRBV25-1 and TRBJ2-4; 7 nucleotides align to TRBD1. V trimming: 2 bases; J trimming: 0 bases; junction bases outside the gene matches: 13. The CDR3 sequence is 19 residues long. Germline CDR1 and CDR2: MGHDK and SYGVNS. The CDR3 DNA is TGTGCCAGCAGTGAAGATGAGACAGGGTTCGATCTAGCCAAAAACATTCAGTACTTC. It codes for CASSEDETGFDLAKNIQYF.

There are a few counts of this clonotype. This chain links TRBV4-3 with TRBJ2-2, with D unresolved. Trimming shortened V by 1 base and J by 7 bases, and 13 bases separated the two germline ends. The CDR3 sequence is 15 residues long. The germline CDR1 and CDR2 sequences are LGHNA and YSLEER. CDR3 coding DNA: TGCGCCAGCAGCCAAGGACCCCTTTGGGGCGGGGAGCTGTTTTTT. It yields the protein CASSQGPLWGGELFF.

This clonotype was seen many times. This chain joins TRBV27 and TRBJ2-6; D is unclear. The CDR3 loop spans 16 amino acids. CDR1 is MNHEY and CDR2 is SMNVEV in the germline V gene (reference sequence). The ends were cut back, 6 bases at V and 0 bases at J, with 12 bases in the middle. The CDR3 DNA sequence: TGTGCCAGCAGAAGGCAGGAACACTCTGGGGCCAACGTCCTGACTTTC. Amino acid sequence: CASRRQEHSGANVLTF.

This clonotype was seen a few times. This rearrangement joins TRBV29-1 to TRBJ2-5; TRBD2 is a possible D gene (6 bases). In germline, CDR1 is SQVTM, CDR2 ANQGSEA. The CDR3 loop spans 12 amino acids. V was shortened by 4 bases and J by 2 bases, with 8 bases between the two germline ends. The CDR3 region is CSVGGGQETQYF. In DNA, the CDR3 is TGCAGCGTTGGGGGAGGACAAGAGACCCAGTACTTC.

This clonotype occurred a few times. The chain recombines TRBV6-5 with TRBJ2-1, with 11 bases lining up with TRBD2. The CDR3 extends over 17 amino acids. Per germline, CDR1 MNHEY and CDR2 SVGAGI. The J segment lost 4 bases and the V segment lost 10 bases, leaving 15 bases of the junction unmatched. The CDR3, as DNA: TGTGCCACCACCTACCACCTCGGGACTAGCGGTTACAATGAGCAGTTCTTC. Protein sequence: CATTYHLGTSGYNEQFF.

This clonotype appeared a few times. The chain has TRBV7-2 and TRBJ1-6; D is undetermined. V was trimmed by 3 bases and J by 10 bases, leaving 10 bases between them. Germline V gives CDR1 SGHTA, CDR2 FQGNSA. The CDR3 runs to 13 residues. The CDR3 is CASSFGAGSPLHF. The CDR3 DNA follows: TGTGCCAGCAGCTTTGGCGCGGGGTCACCCCTCCACTTT.

This clonotype was detected a few times. The CDR3 loop reads CASSSFPGGRGGELFF. CDR3 in DNA: TGTGCCAGCAGTTCCTTCCCGGGAGGGAGGGGCGGGGAGCTGTTTTTT. The chain couples TRBV6-5 to TRBJ2-2; 8 bases match TRBD2. In germline, CDR1 is MNHEY, CDR2 SVGAGI. The junction had 11 bases not matched to a gene; V was cut back by 4 bases and J by 7 bases. This CDR3 region has 16 residues.

The rearrangement uses TRBV20-1 and TRBJ2-3, with a tentative D call TRBD1 (5 bases). Germline loops: CDR1 DFQATT, CDR2 SNEGSKA (reference sequence). V gave up 3 bases and J gave up 8 bases, with 21 bases separating them. This CDR3 is built from 15 residues. CDR3 protein: CSARDLQDLWGTQYF. The DNA of the CDR3 is TGCAGTGCTAGGGATCTACAGGACCTGTGGGGTACGCAGTATTTT.

This clonotype was counted only a few times. The chain employs TRBV5-4 and TRBJ2-2; 10 bases map to TRBD2. Germline V gives CDR1 SGHNT, CDR2 YYREEE (reference sequence). The CDR3 covers 16 residues. Trimming removed 2 bases from V and 2 bases from J; junction bases left unmatched: 3. CDR3 bases: TGTGCCAGCAGCTTCAGCGGGGGGGAAAACACCGGGGAGCTGTTTTTT. Amino acid sequence: CASSFSGGENTGELFF.

This clonotype was counted between two and nine times. The chain carries TRBV5-1 and TRBJ2-5, with 9 bases aligning to TRBD2. The germline V gene has CDR1 SGHRS and CDR2 YFSETQ. CDR3 length: 16 amino acids. V gave up 0 bases and J gave up 5 bases; unmatched junction bases: 8. Here the CDR3 reads CASSLVFSGGKETQYF. CDR3 nucleotides: TGCGCCAGCAGCTTGGTCTTTAGCGGGGGCAAGGAGACCCAGTACTTC.

This clonotype has at least ten counts. This sequence joins TRBV7-3 and TRBJ1-1, with D possibly TRBD1 on 6 matching bases. The CDR3 is made up of 15 amino acids. Between the trimmed V and J ends, which lost 3 bases and 3 bases, there was a span of 14 bases. Germline loops: CDR1 SGHTA, CDR2 FQGTGA. For the CDR3, the DNA is TGTGCCAGCAGCTTGGGCCCCGGACAGTACACTGAAGCTTTCTTT. It specifies CASSLGPGQYTEAFF.

The CDR3 loop is CSGGLFSSYNEQFF. CDR3 in DNA: TGCAGCGGTGGACTTTTTAGCTCCTACAATGAGCAGTTCTTC. The genes are TRBV29-1 and TRBJ2-1; the D gene is possibly TRBD2 (5 bases). The germline CDR1 and CDR2 sequences are SQVTM and ANQGSEA. CDR3 length equals 14 residues. V shed 7 bases and J shed 0 bases, with 13 bases lying between them.

This clonotype occurred a few times. The rearrangement joins TRBV6-2 or TRBV6-3 to TRBJ1-5, with a weak D call TRBD1 (5 bases). This CDR3 spans 15 amino acids. Germline CDR1 is MNHEY and CDR2 is SVGEGT. Trimming shortened V by 5 bases and J by 11 bases, and 22 bases separated the two germline ends. DNA for the CDR3: TGTGCCAGCAGTATCGCCGGGACGGGCTCGGTAGCCCAGCATTTT. Its translation is CASSIAGTGSVAQHF.

This chain links TRBV10-3 with TRBJ2-7, with 10 bases aligning to TRBD2. Germline CDR1 is ENHRY and CDR2 is SYGVKD. CDR3 length equals 17 residues. V lost 3 bases and J lost 7; bases outside the gene matches: 15. The chain's CDR3 is CAISDSRTGTSASEQYF. The CDR3 DNA reads as TGTGCCATCAGTGACTCCCGAACCGGGACTAGCGCCTCGGAGCAGTACTTC.